A single TCR beta chain is shown here with its context. The target antigen is unknown. A much larger clone sits a single nucleotide away, making a read error possible. After constant-region reverse-primer amplification, full-length variable regions underwent semi-nested PCR with Nested Universal Primer A. MiXCR, run by TCRdb on the 5' RACE reads, gives a single entry per CDR3 protein. Of some 62,000 distinct CDR3 sequences listed, roughly 23% are singletons. The germline V gene encodes CDR1 MNHEY and CDR2 SVGAGI. The CDR3 is made up of 16 amino acids. Study observations and caveats: Greatest tumor Treg TCR overlap was with tumor naive CD4+ cells. Tumor memory CD4+ T cell TCR gene usage clustered with blood and lymph node memory CD4+ cells and lymph node naive CD4+ cells. Larger-cohort validation covered only one TCR beta V-J rearrangement.

The receptor was derived from a female donor with breast cancer. This chain joins TRBV6-5 and TRBJ2-1, with TRBD2 matching over 7 bases. Sequenced sample: memory CD4+ T cells sorted from a lymph node. Sample subset: memory CD4+ T cells, CD4+CD45RO+CD25-. DNA of the CDR3: TGTACCAGCAGTTCCACCAGGCGGGAGCCTTACAATGAGCAGTTCTTC. This sequence encodes CTSSSTRREPYNEQFF.